This paragraph covers one TCR beta chain sequence. This clonotype was counted at least ten times. Its binding antigen is unknown. No much larger clone is present one base from it, and per-base qualities are unavailable. These data belong to a study of Graves' ophthalmopathy and Graves' hyperthyroidism (dated by TCRdb to 2016 to 2019). Study-level background: Stable hyperthyroidism was defined as no progression to ophthalmopathy within 18 months of follow-up. Once sampling was done, hyperthyroidism patients were given methimazole at a starting dose of 30 mg daily, while ophthalmopathy patients were given high-dose intravenous methylprednisolone. In more than five hyperthyroidism patients, the T-cell repertoires found in thyroid tissue were compared with those found in blood. To explore V-J signatures that separate ophthalmopathy from hyperthyroidism, a discovery set of more than 95 patients was enrolled, consisting of about 45 with ophthalmopathy and about 60 with stable hyperthyroidism. In total, approximately 130 blood samples were TCR-sequenced: 43 ophthalmopathy, 75 hyperthyroidism and some 17 hyperthyroidism-to-ophthalmopathy patients. For independent validation, a separate cohort was made up of roughly 19 hyperthyroidism patients plus 17 patients who later progressed from hyperthyroidism to ophthalmopathy. The study used TCR beta repertoire signatures to distinguish Graves' ophthalmopathy from Graves' hyperthyroidism and to predict progression to ophthalmopathy.

Hyperthyroidism patients were newly diagnosed, with disease duration under 2 months, and aged 18 to 65 years. Patients with other autoimmune diseases, uncontrolled infections, pregnancy or lactation were excluded. Diagnosis relied on clinical symptoms, serum thyroxine, TRAb, thyroid ultrasound and orbital computed tomography. Trizol reagent was used to extract the total RNA, and its quality was then checked on an Agilent 2100 Bioanalyzer. What the research found in general, with its limitations: Sample size was not statistically predetermined, and group allocation was not concealed from the investigators. Among expanded thyroid clonotypes with frequency above 0.001, most also showed up in blood, which suggests that blood repertoires may reflect the thyroid immune response. In cross-validation, the 13-signature model distinguished ophthalmopathy from stable hyperthyroidism with just over 85% sensitivity and around 83% specificity, while in the test set the corresponding values were about 80% and 75%. In validation, the model predicted ophthalmopathy progression with 55% to 71% sensitivity and about 73% specificity; eleven to twelve predicted patients were CT-confirmed with GO in a median of about 6.2 months.

TCR beta CDR3 regions were amplified from RNA transcripts for repertoire sequencing. A first-round RT-PCR used HTBI primers with the Qiagen OneStep RT-PCR kit, followed by a second-round multiplex PCR, size selection and purification. Libraries were sequenced paired-end with 100 bp reads on an Illumina HiSeq2000. The authors' analysis ran thus. SOAPnuke was used to process the reads, throwing out any read that had adapters, had uncalled bases, had a mean Phred below 15, or lacked an exact constant-primer or identifier match. High-quality paired reads were merged with COPE v1.2.5. Unique nucleotide sequences were defined as clonotypes and aligned to IMGT TRB V, D and J references using MiTCR v1.1. Analysis was restricted to V-J combinations with a frequency above 0.0001, which covered roughly 99% of repertoires. A TCR clonal expansion and chaos score per V-J combination was defined as the ratio of F50 clonal expansion to chaos observed in the TCRdist matrix. Welch's t-statistics and random forest were used to reduce the features to about 12 V-J combinations, which were then used as input to a naive Bayes classifier. The similarity between thyroid and blood repertoires was quantified using the Morisita-Horn index. The raw public data were reprocessed by TCRdb itself: fastp quality trimming at Q25, MiXCR clonotype calling, in-frame beta chains only. Each entry is one CDR3 protein sequence, shown with its most common DNA and genes. Here the V and J calls rest on TCRdb's processing, not on the authors' analysis. For this sample there are around 520,000 distinct CDR3 sequences; roughly 40% appear just once. Around 4.6% of the sample is in the top ten clones.

Relative to germline, V is missing 0 bases and J is missing 0 bases, with 2 bases of the junction outside any gene match. Reading the germline V gene gives CDR1 SGDLS and CDR2 YYNGEE. Including the terminal cysteine and phenylalanine, the CDR3 comprises 15 residues. Only CDR3 DNA is held: 45 bases, read in frame from base 1. The sample was peripheral blood or thyroid tissue (not recorded which). The sequence was collected from an adult man with Graves' hyperthyroidism. The rearranged chain carries TRBV9 and TRBJ2-7, and 8 junction bases match TRBD2. The DNA sequence is given as TGTGCCAGCAGCGTAGGAAGCGGGAGCTCCTACGAGCAGTACTTC. The encoded protein is CASSVGSGSSYEQYF.